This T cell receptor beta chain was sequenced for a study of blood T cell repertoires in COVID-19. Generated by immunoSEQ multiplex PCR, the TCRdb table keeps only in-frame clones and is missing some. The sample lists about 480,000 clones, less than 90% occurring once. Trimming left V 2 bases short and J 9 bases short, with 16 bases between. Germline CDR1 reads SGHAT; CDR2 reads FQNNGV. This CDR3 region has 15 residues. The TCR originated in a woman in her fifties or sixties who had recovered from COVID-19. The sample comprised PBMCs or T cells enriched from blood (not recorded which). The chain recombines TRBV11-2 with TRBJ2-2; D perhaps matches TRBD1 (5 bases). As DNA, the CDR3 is TGTGCCAGCAGCTTACTCAGGGAAGTGGGCCGGGAGCTGTTTTTT. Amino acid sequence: CASSLLREVGRELFF.